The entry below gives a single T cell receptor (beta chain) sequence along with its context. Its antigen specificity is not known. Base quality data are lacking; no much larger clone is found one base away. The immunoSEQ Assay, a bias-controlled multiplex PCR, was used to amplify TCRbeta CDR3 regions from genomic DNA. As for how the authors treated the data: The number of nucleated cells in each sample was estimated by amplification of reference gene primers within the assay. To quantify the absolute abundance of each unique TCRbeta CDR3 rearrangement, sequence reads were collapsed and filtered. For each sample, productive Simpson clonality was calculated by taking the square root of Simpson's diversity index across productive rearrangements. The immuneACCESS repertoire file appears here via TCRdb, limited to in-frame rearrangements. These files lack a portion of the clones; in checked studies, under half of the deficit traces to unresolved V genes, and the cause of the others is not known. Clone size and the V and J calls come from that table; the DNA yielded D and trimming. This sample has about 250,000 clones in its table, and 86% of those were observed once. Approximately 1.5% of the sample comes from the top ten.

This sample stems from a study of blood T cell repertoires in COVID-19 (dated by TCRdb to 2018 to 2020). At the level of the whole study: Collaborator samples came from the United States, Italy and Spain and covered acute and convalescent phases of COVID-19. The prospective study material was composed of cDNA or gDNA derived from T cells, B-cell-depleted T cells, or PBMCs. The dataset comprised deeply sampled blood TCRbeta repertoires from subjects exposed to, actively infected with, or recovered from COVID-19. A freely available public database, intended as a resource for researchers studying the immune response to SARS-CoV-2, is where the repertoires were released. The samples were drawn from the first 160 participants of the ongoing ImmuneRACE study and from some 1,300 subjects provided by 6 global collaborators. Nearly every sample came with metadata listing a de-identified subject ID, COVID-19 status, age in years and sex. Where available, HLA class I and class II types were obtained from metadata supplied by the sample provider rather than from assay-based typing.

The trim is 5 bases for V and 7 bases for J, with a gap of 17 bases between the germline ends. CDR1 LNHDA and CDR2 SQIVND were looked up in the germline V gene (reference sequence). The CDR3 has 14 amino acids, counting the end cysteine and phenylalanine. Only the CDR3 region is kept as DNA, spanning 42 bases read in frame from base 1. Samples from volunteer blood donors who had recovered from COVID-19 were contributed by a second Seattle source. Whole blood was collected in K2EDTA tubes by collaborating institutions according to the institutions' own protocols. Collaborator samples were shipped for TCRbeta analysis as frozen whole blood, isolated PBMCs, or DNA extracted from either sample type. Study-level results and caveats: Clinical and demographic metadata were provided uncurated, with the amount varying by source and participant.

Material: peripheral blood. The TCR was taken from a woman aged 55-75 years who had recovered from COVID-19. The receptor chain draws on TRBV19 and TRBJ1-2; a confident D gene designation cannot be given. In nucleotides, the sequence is TGTGCCAGTAGTTCTCCGGGATTGGCGGGTGGCTACACCTTC. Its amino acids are CASSSPGLAGGYTF.